This TCR beta chain stems from a study of T cells after posttransplantation cyclophosphamide. Findings and caveats of the study: TRB overlap between skin or GI tissue T cells and blood was limited. Later post-transplant blood repertoires were often dominated by donor CD8+ memory clones.

Generated by immunoSEQ multiplex PCR, the TCRdb table keeps only in-frame clones and is missing some. This sample carries 1,500 to 2,000 clones, none of them present only once. A marrow graft followed busulfan-fludarabine conditioning, with cyclophosphamide on days +3 and +4. CDR1 and CDR2 (germline): SNHLY, FYNNEI. The trim removed 7 bases at V and 3 bases at J, leaving 9 bases unmatched. CDR3 length: 16 residues. This clone rates as medium-sized. Its cognate antigen is unknown. This receptor was taken from a female patient between 55 and 75 years old who received an allogeneic stem cell transplant from a related donor and was CMV-positive. Some T cells may be supplied by the graft donor. This material consisted of PBMCs, taken more than 32 days after allogeneic stem cell transplant with posttransplant cyclophosphamide. This chain links TRBV2 with TRBJ2-5; 12 bases match TRBD2. CDR3 DNA: TGTGCCAGCACTGGACTAGCGGGGAAACTAGAAGAGACCCAGTACTTC. Its translation: CASTGLAGKLEETQYF. Full variable domain (rest looked up from reference TRBV2 and TRBJ2-5): EPEVTQTPSHQVTQMGQEVILRCVPISNHLYFYWYRQILGQKVEFLVSFYNNEISEKSEIFDDQFSVERPDGSNFTLKIRSTKLEDSAMYFCASTGLAGKLEETQYFGPGTRLLVL.